The source of this T cell receptor beta chain is a study of neoadjuvant nivolumab and ipilimumab in lung cancer. Findings and limits, study-wide: Compared with tumor-adjacent uninvolved lung, resected tumors showed greater richness and clonality. Higher pretherapy blood TCR richness went with higher resected-tumor richness.

The protocol was immunoSEQ multiplex PCR, while the TCRdb copy is restricted to in-frame clones and leaves out a portion. The sample shows approximately 2,000 clones, about 85% of them seen only once. The CDR3 has 15 residues. Trimming took off 5 bases at V and 5 bases at J, with 16 bases between the two ends. Per the germline V gene, CDR1 is SEHNR and CDR2 is FQNEAQ (reference sequence). Note on this clone: The antigen is not known.

This clonotype was sampled from an adult with non-small cell lung cancer. The gene calls are TRBV7-9 and TRBJ2-1, with D possibly being TRBD1 or TRBD2 (6 bases each). Sequenced material: adjacent normal lung tissue, taken after neoadjuvant nivolumab, alone or with ipilimumab, at or shortly before surgery. This CDR3 is CASSLGGAGHNEQFF. In nucleotides, the CDR3 is TGTGCCAGCAGCCTTGGGGGCGCGGGGCACAATGAGCAGTTCTTC.